This T cell receptor beta chain was sequenced during a study of T and B cells in COVID-19 patients. Study-wide points: Highly clonal in active COVID-19, TRB repertoires exceeded healthy-donor diversity and richness at recovery.

This clonotype was detected only once. Its specificity is not known. TRB rearrangements were amplified by multiplex PCR with BIOMED2 TRB-A/B primers. TCRdb analysed the multiplex PCR reads with MiXCR anew, one entry per CDR3 protein. The profile covers about 16,000 distinct CDR3 sequences, with about a quarter appearing a single time and about 3.1% taken by the ten largest. CDR1 and CDR2 (germline): DFQATT, SNEGSKA (reference sequence). V gave up 5 bases and J gave up 6 bases, with 17 bases separating them. The CDR3 length is 15 residues. Each TRB amplification used about 230-550 ng of genomic DNA from blood.

The chain is built from TRBV20-1 and TRBJ1-6, with D tentatively TRBD1 (6 bases). The clonotype originates from a human donor who had recovered from COVID-19. Material for sequencing was blood. DNA for the CDR3: TGCAGTGCTCCCCGCGGGGCACAGGGTAATTCACCCCTCCACTTT. Residues: CSAPRGAQGNSPLHF.